Shown below are 27 T cell receptor beta chains from a single sample sequenced in a study of technical replicates of blood from a few donors. Clones were read by immunoSEQ multiplex PCR, and TCRdb kept only the in-frame ones, dropping some. The repertoire holds roughly 70,000 clones, with 95% to 97% as singletons. The sample taken for sequencing was T cells isolated from PBMCs. These receptors originate from a human donor in good health.

About this clone itself: A junction boundary mismatches the germline segment, possibly from a read error. The chain joins TRBV5-1 to TRBJ1-2; TRBD1 might be the D (6 bases). This CDR3 comprises 13 residues. The germline V gene has CDR1 SGHRS and CDR2 YFSETQ. CDR3 sequence: CASSLNTGTSSSF. CDR3 nucleotide sequence: TGCGCCAGCAGCTTGAATACAGGGACCTCCTCCTCTTTC.

The J gene is TRBJ2-3, the V gene TRBV6-6; 10 positions match TRBD2. CDR3 size: 15 residues. Germline trimming cut 3 bases from V and 6 bases from J; bases unmatched to any gene: 6. Germline assignment: CDR1 MNHNY and CDR2 SVGAGI (reference sequence). The CDR3 sequence is CASSYWLAGVDTQYF. The CDR3 coding sequence is TGTGCCAGCAGTTATTGGCTAGCGGGAGTTGATACGCAGTATTTT.

The genes are TRBV29-1 and TRBJ2-7, with 8 bases lining up with TRBD1. V shed 0 bases, J shed 3 bases, and the junction held 7 bases outside the gene matches. Germline CDR1 reads SQVTM; CDR2 reads ANQGSEA. This CDR3 has 15 residues. This chain's CDR3 is CSVEDQRTGFYEQYF. In DNA form, the CDR3 reads TGCAGCGTTGAAGATCAAAGGACAGGGTTCTACGAGCAGTACTTC.

The chain combines TRBV14 with TRBJ1-1, with unresolved D. Looked up from germline, CDR1 is SGHDN and CDR2 is FVKESK. This CDR3 is 12 amino acids long. Deletions cut 2 bases from V and 11 bases from J, with 12 bases between. This CDR3 is CASSQRPWEAFF. DNA for the CDR3: TGTGCCAGCAGCCAACGACCTTGGGAGGCTTTCTTT.

The genes are TRBV6-6 and TRBJ2-1, with D possibly TRBD2 on 6 matching bases. The CDR3 has 14 amino acids. The V end was cut by 8 bases, the J end by 6 bases, with 17 bases between. Germline loops: CDR1 MNHNY, CDR2 SVGAGI (reference sequence). This CDR3 is CASLGLQLSNEQFF. CDR3 bases: TGTGCCAGCCTGGGACTGCAACTTTCCAATGAGCAGTTCTTC.

This clone has only a few counts. This chain uses TRBV11-3 with TRBJ1-1; TRBD1 is a possible D gene (6 bases). Deletions cut 0 bases from V and 3 bases from J, with 17 bases between. Germline V gives CDR1 SGHNT, CDR2 YENEEA. The CDR3 has 17 amino acids. CDR3 sequence reads: CASSLDSRGIGDTEAFF. Written as DNA, the CDR3 is TGTGCCAGCAGCTTAGATAGCAGGGGCATAGGGGACACTGAAGCTTTCTTT.

In this sample, this clone turned up a few times. This chain joins TRBV28 and TRBJ1-5; TRBD1 aligns across 9 bases. The CDR3 runs 13 residues. CDR1 is MDHEN and CDR2 is SYDVKM in the germline V gene. The V segment lost 5 bases and the J segment 5 bases; nucleotides outside the gene matches: 1. The CDR3 DNA follows: TGTGCCAGCAGTAGGACAGGGGATCAGCCCCAGCATTTT. This encodes CASSRTGDQPQHF.

V usage is TRBV11-2 and J usage is TRBJ2-3; a possible D gene is TRBD2 (6 bases). Germline CDR1 SGHAT, CDR2 FQNNGV. CDR3 length: 16 residues. Deletions cut 5 bases from V and 1 base from J, with 16 bases between. CDR3 in DNA: TGTGCCAGCAGCCGGACCCCCGCGGGACGCACAGATACGCAGTATTTT. This sequence encodes CASSRTPAGRTDTQYF.

This chain joins TRBV4-1 and TRBJ1-2, with TRBD1 identical over 7 bases. V shed 5 bases, J shed 3 bases, and the junction held 6 bases outside the gene matches. CDR3 size: 14 residues. Looked up from germline, CDR1 is MGHRA and CDR2 is YSYEKL. CDR3 bases: TGCGCCAGCAGCTCAGGGGGACAGTACTATGGCTACACCTTC. Residues: CASSSGGQYYGYTF.

The chain carries TRBV9 and TRBJ2-7, with D perhaps matching TRBD2 (6 bases). V lost 0 bases to trimming and J lost 3 bases, with 16 bases between them. CDR3 size: 16 residues. Germline V gives CDR1 SGDLS, CDR2 YYNGEE. The CDR3 is CASSVAGGRAYYEQYF. DNA of the CDR3: TGTGCCAGCAGCGTAGCCGGGGGTCGGGCTTACTACGAGCAGTACTTC.

Remarks on this clone: Sequence at one end of the junction differs from germline and may be a read error. The V gene is TRBV7-7, the J gene TRBJ2-7; 8 bases are a match to TRBD1. The CDR3 has 16 residues. Germline V gene sequence: CDR1 SSHAT, CDR2 FNYEAQ (reference sequence). The CDR3: CASSLGSLDRGGEQYF. The CDR3 DNA reads as TGTGCTAGCAGTCTAGGGTCCTTAGACAGGGGCGGTGAGCAGTACTTC.

The genes are TRBV29-1 and TRBJ1-1; the match to TRBD1 covers 7 bases. The CDR3 is 13 amino acids. Germline V gives CDR1 SQVTM, CDR2 ANQGSEA. J gave up 6 bases and V 7 bases, and 11 bases lay outside the gene matches. CDR3 DNA sequence: TGCAGCGCCTATACAGGGGTTGGGGCTGAAGCTTTCTTT. Protein sequence: CSAYTGVGAEAFF.

The V gene is TRBV11-2, the J gene TRBJ2-1; 13 bases agree with TRBD2. Germline V lookup: CDR1 SGHAT, CDR2 FQNNGV. CDR3 length: 16 amino acids. J was trimmed by 11 bases and V by 1 base; bases with no gene match: 8. CDR3 sequence: CASSLVGTSGTTKQFF. The CDR3 DNA reads TGTGCCAGCAGCTTAGTTGGGACTAGCGGGACAACCAAGCAGTTCTTC.

As DNA, the CDR3 is TGTGCCAGCAGCTTAGAGGTGAGGGACGAGCAGTACTTC. Its protein product is CASSLEVRDEQYF. The genes are TRBV7-9 and TRBJ2-7; tentatively, D is TRBD2 (5 bases). The V gene's germline CDR1 is SEHNR and CDR2 FQNEAQ (reference sequence). CDR3 length: 13 amino acids. Trimming shortened V by 1 base and J by 5 bases, and 9 bases separated the two germline ends.

The chain couples TRBV19 to TRBJ1-5; 7 bases are a match to TRBD1. This CDR3 region has 16 residues. The V and J ends lost 5 bases and 2 bases, in that order; junction bases with no gene match: 9. CDR1 and CDR2 (germline): LNHDA, SQIVND (reference sequence). The CDR3 DNA is TGTGCCAGTAGTCTACTACAGGGGATGGGCAATCAGCCCCAGCATTTT. It is translated as CASSLLQGMGNQPQHF.

V usage is TRBV4-2 and J usage is TRBJ2-7, with 11 nucleotides matching TRBD2. The CDR3 spans 16 residues. The ends lost 1 base at V and 3 bases at J; junction bases unmatched: 5. Looked up from germline, CDR1 is LGHNA and CDR2 is YNFKEQ. The CDR3 spells CASSQGATSGIYEQYF. CDR3 sequence (DNA): TGTGCCAGCAGCCAAGGTGCGACTAGCGGGATCTACGAGCAGTACTTC.

The V call is TRBV2, the J call TRBJ2-2; 8 bases line up with TRBD1. CDR1 and CDR2 from the germline V gene are SNHLY and FYNNEI. The CDR3 covers 15 residues. V lost 5 bases to trimming and J lost 2 bases; unmatched junction nucleotides: 4. The CDR3 spells CASSPGTGNTGELFF. CDR3 nucleotides: TGTGCCAGCAGTCCCGGGACAGGTAACACCGGGGAGCTGTTTTTT.

The rearrangement links TRBV27 to TRBJ1-1, with D uncertain. The V and J ends lost 3 bases and 2 bases respectively, with 10 bases between them. The CDR3 is 14 amino acids. The germline gives CDR1 MNHEY, CDR2 SMNVEV (reference sequence). This CDR3 is CASSFRGSNTEAFF. CDR3 nucleotides: TGTGCCAGCAGTTTCCGGGGATCTAACACTGAAGCTTTCTTT.

This chain connects TRBV18 to TRBJ1-5; D remains unclear. The CDR3 runs to 14 residues. V shed 3 bases and J shed 3 bases, with 9 bases lying between them. Germline V lookup: CDR1 KGHSH, CDR2 LQKENI. The CDR3 sequence: CASSPYPFNQPQHF. The CDR3 bases are TGTGCCAGCTCACCGTATCCCTTCAATCAGCCCCAGCATTTT.

The chain has TRBV20-1 and TRBJ2-5; possibly TRBD2 for D (6 bases). V was clipped by 4 bases and J by 5 bases, with 8 bases between them. Germline CDR1 DFQATT, CDR2 SNEGSKA (reference sequence). The CDR3 sequence is 11 residues long. CDR3 DNA: TGCAGTGCTACGGGGGAGGAGACCCAGTACTTC. Encoded protein: CSATGEETQYF.

The rearrangement uses TRBV9 and TRBJ1-1; TRBD1 matches 8 bases. This CDR3 has 15 amino acids. V lost 0 bases, J lost 4 bases, and 5 bases stayed unmatched. Per germline, CDR1 SGDLS and CDR2 YYNGEE. The CDR3 is CASSVEVQGGTEAFF. The CDR3 coding sequence is TGTGCCAGCAGCGTAGAAGTACAGGGGGGCACTGAAGCTTTCTTT. Complete variable domain (other parts from reference TRBV9 and TRBJ1-1): DSGVTQTPKHLITATGQRVTLRCSPRSGDLSVYWYQQSLDQGLQFLIQYYNGEERAKGNILERFSAQQFPDLHSELNLSSLELGDSALYFCASSVEVQGGTEAFFGQGTRLTVV.

This clone was seen a single time. V usage is TRBV5-8 and J usage is TRBJ2-6; weak D call: TRBD1 (6 bases). Per germline, CDR1 SGHTS and CDR2 YDEGEE. The CDR3 spans 17 residues. V was trimmed by 2 bases and J by 0 bases, leaving 12 bases between them. The CDR3 nucleotides read TGTGCCAGCAGCTTACCTGGACAGAACTCTGGGGCCAACGTCCTGACTTTC. Residues: CASSLPGQNSGANVLTF.

V and J are TRBV29-1 and TRBJ1-4; TRBD1 aligns across 10 bases. Germline V gene lookup returns CDR1 SQVTM and CDR2 ANQGSEA. The CDR3 covers 14 residues. Trimming took 6 bases from V and 8 from J; bases not matched to a gene: 9. The DNA for the CDR3 is TGCAGCGTAGGAAAGACAGGGGGCTCGGAAAAACTGTTTTTT. It codes for CSVGKTGGSEKLFF.

The genes are TRBV18 and TRBJ1-2; no clear D gene. Trimming pared 2 bases from V and 2 bases from J, leaving 12 bases between. Germline V gene lookup returns CDR1 KGHSH and CDR2 LQKENI. This CDR3 is 15 amino acids long. This chain's CDR3 is CASSPRRADNYGYTF. CDR3 DNA: TGTGCCAGCTCACCAAGGCGGGCGGACAACTATGGCTACACCTTC. The full variable domain, its missing parts supplied by reference TRBV18 and TRBJ1-2, is NAGVMQNPRHLVRRRGQEARLRCSPMKGHSHVYWYRQLPEEGLKFMVYLQKENIIDESGMPKERFSAEFPKEGPSILRIQQVVRGDSAAYFCASSPRRADNYGYTFGSGTRLTVV.

The CDR3, as DNA: TGTGCCAGCAGTTTGGACAGGGCCTCTGGAAACACCATATATTTT. It translates to CASSLDRASGNTIYF. The chain joins TRBV6-5 to TRBJ1-3; TRBD1 agrees at 8 bases. V was pared by 4 bases and J by 0 bases, with 2 bases of the junction left unmatched. In germline, CDR1 is MNHEY, CDR2 SVGAGI. The CDR3 totals 15 residues.

V and J are TRBV18 and TRBJ2-7; the D gene is possibly TRBD2 (5 bases). The CDR3 length is 16 residues. The germline V gene has CDR1 KGHSH and CDR2 LQKENI. The V end was cut by 2 bases, the J end by 0 bases, with 14 bases between. The CDR3 sequence is CASSPLSLATSYEQYF. CDR3 bases: TGTGCCAGCTCACCATTGTCGCTAGCAACCTCCTACGAGCAGTACTTC.

The rearrangement links TRBV7-2 to TRBJ2-7; tentatively, D is TRBD1 (5 bases). Trimming cost V 0 bases and J 5 bases, with 8 bases left between them. This CDR3 has 13 amino acids. Germline V gene sequence: CDR1 SGHTA, CDR2 FQGNSA. The CDR3: CASSLAGVNEQYF. The CDR3 DNA reads as TGTGCCAGCAGCTTAGCAGGGGTGAACGAGCAGTACTTC. Filled out from reference TRBV7-2 and TRBJ2-7, the complete variable domain reads GAGVSQSPSNKVTEKGKDVELRCDPISGHTALYWYRQSLGQGLEFLIYFQGNSAPDKSGLPSDRFSAERTGGSVSTLTIQRTQQEDSAVYLCASSLAGVNEQYFGPGTRLTVT.